This TCR beta chain stems from a study of shared clonotypes between healthy human individuals. Here immunoSEQ multiplex PCR was the method, and the copy in TCRdb shows in-frame clones only, minus some. The table shows roughly 2.2 million clones, with roughly 93% occurring only once. Specimen: naive CD4+ T cells from PBMCs. Noted subset: CD45RA+ positively selected. The clonotype was recovered from a man aged 18 to 35 in good health. Some clones in this sample may be carry-over from other donors' samples.

CDR3 loop: CASSQGRTRSVGNEQFF. The CDR3 DNA sequence: TGCGCCAGCAGCCAAGGCCGAACTAGGTCAGTTGGGAATGAGCAGTTCTTC. The chain links TRBV4-1 to TRBJ2-1; the D gene is possibly TRBD2 (5 bases). This CDR3 region has 17 residues. The V end was cut by 1 base, the J end by 7 bases, with 20 bases between. Germline CDR1 is MGHRA and CDR2 is YSYEKL.